Listed below are T cell receptor beta chains from one sample, sequenced in a study of blood T cell repertoires in COVID-19. Generated by immunoSEQ multiplex PCR, the TCRdb table keeps only in-frame clones and is missing some. The data show some 120,000 clones, with just under 80% seen just once and 20% to 30% held by the top ten. Source material: peripheral blood. These receptors were collected from a human donor in a cohort sampled during active COVID-19. Each CDR3 is given with its conserved first and last residue. A D gene is named only where the DNA matches it firmly. Clone sizes are given selectively: once, few, many, or a class where the clone is expanded.

TRBJ1-4 few TRBV4-2 TRBD1 TGTGCCAGCAGCCGAGCAGGGGGGACAGTGGCCGAAAAACTGTTTTTT CASSRAGGTVAEKLFF
TRBJ2-2 . TRBV12-3/TRBV12-4 . TGTGCCAGCAGGCAGGGTAACACCGGGGAGCTGTTTTTT CASRQGNTGELFF
TRBJ2-7 . TRBV21-1 . TGTGCCAGCAGCAAAGCCCCCGGGTCCAAAAGGAACGAGCAGTACTTC CASSKAPGSKRNEQYF
TRBJ2-1 . TRBV10-3 . TGTGCCATCAGTGATGCTGCGGGGAGGATCAATGAGCAGTTCTTC CAISDAAGRINEQFF
TRBJ1-2 . TRBV3-1/TRBV3-2 . TGTGCCAGCAGACCGGGGGGGGCCAACTATGGCTACACCTTC CASRPGGANYGYTF
TRBJ1-2 once TRBV10-3 . TGTGCCATCAGTCAGGGCAACTATGGCTACACCTTC CAISQGNYGYTF
TRBJ1-1 . TRBV14 TRBD1 TGTGCCAGCAGCCAATGGGGACAGGGAAAAGGGATATCTTTCTTT CASSQWGQGKGISFF
TRBJ2-1 . TRBV7-3 TRBD2 TGTGCCAGCAGCGCCAGCGGGGCGCTCTACAATGAGCAGTTCTTC CASSASGALYNEQFF
TRBJ2-3 . TRBV6-6 . TGTGCCAGCAGCTCTCCCACAGATACGCAGTATTTT CASSSPTDTQYF
TRBJ1-2 . TRBV28 . TGTGCCAGCAGTCTCCTACTGGGGTGGGGCAACTATGGCTACACCTTC CASSLLLGWGNYGYTF
TRBJ2-5 . TRBV11-2 . TGTGCCAGTAAACAGAGCCTATGGGAGACCCAGTACTTC CASKQSLWETQYF
TRBJ2-2 . TRBV7-3 . TGTGCCAGCAGCAAAGACAGGAACACCGGGGAGCTGTTTTTT CASSKDRNTGELFF
TRBJ2-7 many TRBV2 . TGTGCCAGCGCGGGAAATCGGTACGAGCAGTACTTC CASAGNRYEQYF
TRBJ2-7 once TRBV19 TRBD2 TGTGCCAGTAGTATCGGGACTAGCGGTAGCTACGAGCAGTACTTC CASSIGTSGSYEQYF
TRBJ2-3 . TRBV15 . TGTGCCACCAGCAGAGTCAAAAGCACAGATACGCAGTATTTT CATSRVKSTDTQYF
TRBJ2-1 . TRBV7-9 TRBD2 TGTGCCAGCAGCTTAGATTGGCGGGGGAGCTCCTACAATGAGCAGTTCTTC CASSLDWRGSSYNEQFF
TRBJ2-3 . TRBV7-2 . TGTGCCAGCAGCTTAGAAGGAGGCCTAGATACGCAGTATTTT CASSLEGGLDTQYF
TRBJ1-2 . TRBV6-5 . TGTGCCAGCAGTTACTCGGGACAACCCTATGGCTACACCTTC CASSYSGQPYGYTF
TRBJ2-3 . TRBV7-3 . TGTGCCAGCAGCTTAGAGGGAAGCGATACGCAGTATTTT CASSLEGSDTQYF
TRBJ2-2 . TRBV4-1 . TGCGCCAGCAGCCAAGTCCAGGGGGGCTCAGGGGAGCTGTTTTTT CASSQVQGGSGELFF
TRBJ1-1 once TRBV6-5 . TGTGCCAGCAGACTTGGACAGAAGAACACTGAAGCTTTCTTT CASRLGQKNTEAFF
TRBJ1-5 few TRBV19 . TGTGCCAGTAGTATGGGGGGAGAACAGCCCCAGCATTTT CASSMGGEQPQHF
TRBJ1-2 . TRBV24-1 . TGTGCCACCAGTGATCCGGACTCTAACTATGGCTACACCTTC CATSDPDSNYGYTF
TRBJ1-1 once TRBV28 TRBD1 TGTGCCAGCAGTAAGTTGACAGGGGCGAACACTGAAGCTTTCTTT CASSKLTGANTEAFF
TRBJ2-7 once TRBV4-2 . TGTGCCAGCAGCCCCCCTTGGATCCGGGGGGCTGAAGAGCAGTACTTC CASSPPWIRGAEEQYF
TRBJ1-1 . TRBV5-3 TRBD1 TGTGCAATCGGGACAGGGAGGAACACTGAAGCTTTCTTT CAIGTGRNTEAFF
TRBJ2-3 . TRBV10-3 . TGTGCCATCAGCCGCCAGAGGGATACGCAGTATTTT CAISRQRDTQYF
TRBJ2-3 . TRBV27 . TGTGCCAGCAGCGAAATAGTTAGCACAGATACGCAGTATTTT CASSEIVSTDTQYF
TRBJ1-4 . TRBV27 TRBD1 TGTGCCAGCAGTTCCCGACAGGGGACGGTGAATGAAAAACTGTTTTTT CASSSRQGTVNEKLFF
TRBJ1-5 . TRBV28 . TGTGCCAGCCTATCGAGGGTTAAGAGCAATCAGCCCCAGCATTTT CASLSRVKSNQPQHF
TRBJ2-2 . TRBV18 TRBD1 TGTGCCAGCTCACCAAATGGACAGGGGAACACCGGGGAGCTGTTTTTT CASSPNGQGNTGELFF
TRBJ2-7 . TRBV28 TRBD1 TGTGCCAGCAGTTTCCGACAGGGCCGCTACGAGCAGTACTTC CASSFRQGRYEQYF
TRBJ1-5 . TRBV7-2 TRBD1 TGTGCCAGCAGCTCCACCCGACAGGGGGCGAGCAATCAGCCCCAGCATTTT CASSSTRQGASNQPQHF
TRBJ2-3 . TRBV15 . TGTGCCACCAGCAGAGTTAAGCCAGATACGCAGTATTTT CATSRVKPDTQYF
TRBJ2-7 . TRBV7-9 . TGTGCCAGCAGCTTAGCCGGGGGCTACGAGCAGTACTTC CASSLAGGYEQYF
TRBJ2-2 . TRBV9 . TGTGCCAGCAGCGTCACATGGGGCAAGGCGAACACCGGGGAGCTGTTTTTT CASSVTWGKANTGELFF
TRBJ1-5 . TRBV5-6 . TGTGCCAGCAGCTTGGCAGGCCACAGCAATCAGCCCCAGCATTTT CASSLAGHSNQPQHF
TRBJ1-4 . TRBV6-5 . TGTGCCAGCAGTCCTGCAAGAGGGGAAAAACTGTTTTTT CASSPARGEKLFF
TRBJ1-1 few TRBV3-1/TRBV3-2 . TGTGCCAGCAGCCAAGATTTAAAAGGGGACACTGAAGCTTTCTTT CASSQDLKGDTEAFF
TRBJ2-1 . TRBV7-2 . TGTGCCAGCAGCTTTACCCGGGACTTCTACAATGAGCAGTTCTTC CASSFTRDFYNEQFF
TRBJ1-2 . TRBV5-6 TRBD1 TGTGCCAGCAGCTTGGGTGACAGGGACGGCTACACCTTC CASSLGDRDGYTF
TRBJ1-5 . TRBV28 TRBD1 TGTGCCACCGTTAACAGCGGGACAGGGGCTGGGAAGGGCAATCAGCCCCAGCATTTT CATVNSGTGAGKGNQPQHF
TRBJ2-5 . TRBV7-2 . TGTGCCAGCAGCTTAGTCGCGGCGGGGGCACCCCAAGAGACCCAGTACTTC CASSLVAAGAPQETQYF
TRBJ1-1 . TRBV18 TRBD1 TGTGCCAGCTCACCGCAGGGGGCCGGGGTCACTGAAGCTTTCTTT CASSPQGAGVTEAFF
TRBJ2-7 . TRBV28 TRBD2 TGTGCCAGCAGTTCCCGGACTAGAAGGGAGCGGGACTTC CASSSRTRRERDF